These 30 T cell receptor beta chains originate from one sample sequenced in a study of blood T cell repertoires in COVID-19. Here immunoSEQ multiplex PCR was the method, and the copy in TCRdb shows in-frame clones only, minus some. The sample has approximately 110,000 clones; about 85% are singletons. Sequencing was carried out using peripheral blood. Receptor source: a woman aged 55-70 years with COVID-19, enrolled during active disease.

J is TRBJ1-5 and V is TRBV6-5, with TRBD1 identical over 10 bases. This CDR3 region has 15 residues. CDR1 and CDR2 (germline): MNHEY, SVGAGI. V trimming: 0 bases; J trimming: 6 bases; junction bases outside the gene matches: 2. The DNA of the CDR3 is TGTGCCAGCAGTTACTCCGACAGGGGGCGTCAGCCCCAGCATTTT. As protein: CASSYSDRGRQPQHF.

The chain links TRBV2 to TRBJ2-3; D is unresolved. The CDR3 is 14 residues long. Germline V lookup: CDR1 SNHLY, CDR2 FYNNEI. The V gene lost 7 bases and the J gene lost 0 bases, with 11 bases spanning the gap. The DNA of the CDR3 is TGTGCCAGCAAGTCGCCTATCAGCACAGATACGCAGTATTTT. This encodes CASKSPISTDTQYF.

The genes are TRBV19 and TRBJ2-3; D gene ambiguous. The CDR3 is 12 residues long. Germline CDR1 is LNHDA and CDR2 is SQIVND (reference sequence). Trimming stripped 4 bases from V and 9 bases from J, with 11 bases between. This chain's CDR3 is CASSTDRVTQYF. In nucleotides, the CDR3 is TGTGCCAGTAGTACCGACCGGGTCACGCAGTATTTT. Drawing the rest from reference TRBV19 and TRBJ2-3, the complete variable domain is DGGITQSPKYLFRKEGQNVTLSCEQNLNHDAMYWYRQDPGQGLRLIYYSQIVNDFQKGDIAEGYSVSREKKESFPLTVTSAQKNPTAFYLCASSTDRVTQYFGPGTRLTVL.

V usage is TRBV11-2 and J usage is TRBJ1-6, with 9 bases that match TRBD1. With 0 bases clipped from V and 7 bases from J, the junction kept 7 bases outside the gene matches. The CDR3 contains 17 residues. CDR1 and CDR2 from the germline V gene are SGHAT and FQNNGV. CDR3 protein: CASSLEGQGTGNSPLHF. DNA of the CDR3: TGTGCCAGCAGCTTAGAAGGACAGGGGACCGGGAATTCACCCCTCCACTTT.

The chain combines TRBV18 with TRBJ1-4; the match to TRBD1 covers 7 bases. Germline V gene lookup returns CDR1 KGHSH and CDR2 LQKENI. V lost 4 bases and J lost 2; bases outside the gene matches: 1. The CDR3 contains 14 residues. The DNA of the CDR3 is TGTGCCAGCTCACTACAGGGGACTAATGAAAAACTGTTTTTT. This gives the protein CASSLQGTNEKLFF. The whole variable domain, filled in from reference TRBV18 and TRBJ1-4, reads NAGVMQNPRHLVRRRGQEARLRCSPMKGHSHVYWYRQLPEEGLKFMVYLQKENIIDESGMPKERFSAEFPKEGPSILRIQQVVRGDSAAYFCASSLQGTNEKLFFGSGTQLSVL.

The gene calls are TRBV10-2 and TRBJ2-5, with D maybe TRBD2 (6 bases). There are 13 residues in the CDR3. Trimming took off 4 bases at V and 5 bases at J, with 11 bases between the two ends. Germline V gene data show CDR1 as WSHSY and CDR2 as SAAADI. The CDR3 region has the DNA TGCGCCAGCAGTGGACCTAGCGAGGAGACCCAGTACTTC. Translation gives CASSGPSEETQYF.

V is TRBV9 and J is TRBJ1-2; no reliable D call. CDR3 length: 14 residues. V was trimmed by 4 bases and J by 6 bases, leaving 16 bases between them. CDR1 SGDLS and CDR2 YYNGEE come from the germline V gene. The CDR3, as DNA: TGTGCCAGCAGCTCTCCTTGGTTGAGTAATGGCTACACCTTC. Translated: CASSSPWLSNGYTF.

The chain recombines TRBV7-9 with TRBJ1-1, with D hard to call. Looked up from germline, CDR1 is SEHNR and CDR2 is FQNEAQ (reference sequence). The CDR3 loop spans 11 amino acids. Between the trimmed V and J ends, which lost 3 bases and 5 bases, there was a span of 4 bases. CDR3 DNA sequence: TGTGCCAGCAGCTTCGGGACTGAAGCTTTCTTT. As protein: CASSFGTEAFF.

This chain joins TRBV18 and TRBJ2-4, with D possibly being TRBD1 (6 bases). The CDR3 totals 15 residues. V was clipped by 1 base and J by 0 bases, with 7 bases between them. CDR1 is KGHSH, CDR2 LQKENI, per germline. The CDR3 spells CASSPRGLAKNIQYF. In DNA form, the CDR3 reads TGTGCCAGCTCACCACGGGGGCTAGCCAAAAACATTCAGTACTTC.

Concerning this clone itself: Other DNA sequences of this sample code for an identical CDR3. The gene calls are TRBV7-3 and TRBJ1-1; 8 bases are shared with TRBD1. Germline-derived CDR1 and CDR2 are SGHTA and FQGTGA. This CDR3 has 13 residues. J was trimmed by 3 bases and V by 4 bases; bases with no gene match: 1. CDR3 DNA: TGTGCCAGCAGCTCACAGGGGGACACTGAAGCTTTCTTT. Its protein product is CASSSQGDTEAFF. Together with reference TRBV7-3 and TRBJ1-1, the CDR3 gives the full variable domain: GAGVSQTPSNKVTEKGKYVELRCDPISGHTALYWYRQSLGQGPEFLIYFQGTGAADDSGLPNDRFFAVRPEGSVSTLKIQRTERGDSAVYLCASSSQGDTEAFFGQGTRLTVV.

In its sample, this clone was seen a few times. The rearrangement links TRBV12-5 to TRBJ2-5, with D possibly being TRBD1 (8 bases). Germline lookup yields CDR1 LGHNT and CDR2 FRNRAP. V lost 11 bases, J lost 2 bases, and 27 bases lay in between. This CDR3 is 17 amino acids long. In nucleotides, the CDR3 is TGTGCTTGGGGTTGGGGGGGGACAGGAGGGCAACAAGAGACCCAGTACTTC. It specifies CAWGWGGTGGQQETQYF.

The chain couples TRBV2 to TRBJ2-1, with 10 bases matching TRBD2. V shed 6 bases, J shed 10 bases, and the junction held 6 bases outside the gene matches. CDR3 size: 13 residues. Germline CDR1 and CDR2: SNHLY and FYNNEI. The CDR3 is CASRVAGGREQFF. In DNA form, the CDR3 reads TGTGCCAGCAGGGTAGCGGGGGGAAGGGAGCAGTTCTTC.

V usage is TRBV7-9 and J usage is TRBJ1-1, with D perhaps matching TRBD1 (5 bases). V was trimmed by 0 bases and J by 4 bases, leaving 9 bases between them. Germline CDR1 is SEHNR and CDR2 is FQNEAQ (reference sequence). The CDR3 has 14 amino acids. Written as DNA, the CDR3 is TGTGCCAGCAGCTTAGCGGAGGGGCCCACTGAAGCTTTCTTT. Its translation: CASSLAEGPTEAFF. Complete variable domain (other parts from reference TRBV7-9 and TRBJ1-1): DTGVSQNPRHKITKRGQNVTFRCDPISEHNRLYWYRQTLGQGPEFLTYFQNEAQLEKSRLLSDRFSAERPKGSFSTLEIQRTEQGDSAMYLCASSLAEGPTEAFFGQGTRLTVV.

The DNA of the CDR3 is TGTGCCAGCAGCTTAGGGAGTACCGGGGAGCTGTTTTTT. Protein product: CASSLGSTGELFF. The genes are TRBV7-2 and TRBJ2-2; the D is unclear. This CDR3 spans 13 amino acids. The V end was cut by 1 base, the J end by 5 bases, with 5 bases between. CDR1 and CDR2 (germline): SGHTA, FQGNSA.

V gene TRBV7-9 combines with J gene TRBJ1-1, with a weak D call TRBD1 (6 bases). Germline V gives CDR1 SEHNR, CDR2 FQNEAQ (reference sequence). Between the trimmed V and J ends, which lost 5 bases and 2 bases, there was a span of 21 bases. The CDR3 is 17 residues long. CDR3 bases: TGTGCCAGCAGCCATACATACTGGACAGCTGAAAACACTGAAGCTTTCTTT. Translation: CASSHTYWTAENTEAFF.

The table lists this clone with a few counts. This sample also contains other DNA sequences that code for the same CDR3. The V and J genes are TRBV19 and TRBJ1-1, with TRBD1 as a possible D gene (6 bases). Germline V gene data show CDR1 as LNHDA and CDR2 as SQIVND (reference sequence). Trimming shortened V by 3 bases and J by 4 bases, and 12 bases separated the two germline ends. This CDR3 region has 14 residues. CDR3 sequence (DNA): TGTGCCAGTAGTATCCAGGGCAGGGGCACTGAAGCTTTCTTT. As protein: CASSIQGRGTEAFF.

This clone came up once. The gene calls are TRBV19 and TRBJ2-1; TRBD2 might be the D (5 bases). This CDR3 region has 14 residues. Between the trimmed V and J ends, which lost 7 bases and 2 bases, there was a span of 12 bases. Germline CDR1 LNHDA, CDR2 SQIVND (reference sequence). CDR3 sequence (DNA): TGTGCCAGTACCCCGGACTTAGCCTACAATGAGCAGTTCTTC. Translated: CASTPDLAYNEQFF.

The chain uses TRBV6-1 and TRBJ1-5, with 12 bases aligning to TRBD1. The germline V gene encodes CDR1 MNHNS and CDR2 SASEGT. Trimming removed 0 bases from V and 6 bases from J; junction bases left unmatched: 6. The CDR3 totals 17 residues. As DNA, the CDR3 is TGTGCCAGCAGTGAAGCGCTTCGGGACAGGGGGCTTCAGCCCCAGCATTTT. It specifies CASSEALRDRGLQPQHF.

A few counts support this clone. The chain uses TRBV2 and TRBJ1-2; 7 positions agree with TRBD1. The CDR3 consists of 12 residues. Trimming removed 7 bases from V and 7 bases from J; junction bases left unmatched: 6. Germline V lookup: CDR1 SNHLY, CDR2 FYNNEI. CDR3 DNA sequence: TGTGCCAGCAAAAGGGACAGCGGTGGCTACACCTTC. This encodes CASKRDSGGYTF.

This clone has just one count. One junction end does not reproduce the germline sequence, and a read error may be involved. This specimen includes other DNA sequences encoding the same CDR3. The chain employs TRBV23-1 and TRBJ2-7; 7 bases align to TRBD2. TRBV23-1 is reported as an ORF; its role is uncertain. The CDR3 covers 16 residues. This CDR3 reads CASSQSGGGRVFEQYF. CDR3 DNA: TGCGCCAGCAGTCAATCCGGCGGGGGAAGGGTATTCGAGCAGTATTTC.

V and J are TRBV4-3 and TRBJ1-5; D perhaps matches TRBD1 (5 bases). Germline assignment: CDR1 LGHNA and CDR2 YSLEER. The CDR3 covers 14 residues. Trimming took off 0 bases at V and 9 bases at J, with 12 bases between the two ends. CDR3 nucleotide sequence: TGCGCCAGCAGCCAAGATCGGGGGGTTTCGCCCCAGCATTTT. Its protein product is CASSQDRGVSPQHF.

The rearrangement links TRBV19 to TRBJ2-2; a possible D gene is TRBD2 (5 bases). Germline assignment: CDR1 LNHDA and CDR2 SQIVND (reference sequence). The CDR3 has 14 amino acids. The ends were cut back, 10 bases at V and 5 bases at J, with 17 bases in the middle. The CDR3 DNA reads TGTGCCACAATTGAGGGCAGAAGGACCGGGGAGCTGTTTTTT. It codes for CATIEGRRTGELFF. The variable domain in full, with the rest retrieved from reference TRBV19 and TRBJ2-2, is DGGITQSPKYLFRKEGQNVTLSCEQNLNHDAMYWYRQDPGQGLRLIYYSQIVNDFQKGDIAEGYSVSREKKESFPLTVTSAQKNPTAFYLCATIEGRRTGELFFGEGSRLTVL.

This sequence joins TRBV7-3 and TRBJ2-5, with D tentatively TRBD2 (5 bases). V lost 1 base to trimming and J lost 1 base, with 10 bases between them. This CDR3 contains 15 residues. Germline V CDR1 and CDR2: SGHTA, FQGTGA. CDR3 coding DNA: TGTGCCAGCAGCTTAAAGGTCGGACTCCAAGAGACCCAGTACTTC. It codes for CASSLKVGLQETQYF.

The rearrangement uses TRBV6-2 or TRBV6-3 and TRBJ1-2; possibly TRBD1 for D (5 bases). Germline CDR1 is MNHEY and CDR2 is SVGEGT. This CDR3 contains 14 residues. With 5 bases removed from V and 5 bases from J, the gap between germline ends came to 15 bases. CDR3 coding DNA: TGTGCCAGCAGTAGAGCGGGGCCCGCTTATGGCTACACCTTC. This translates into CASSRAGPAYGYTF.

This clone was seen once. This chain links TRBV27 with TRBJ2-7, with 7 bases that match TRBD2. The CDR3 is 13 amino acids. V lost 2 bases, J lost 6 bases, and 4 bases stayed unmatched. Germline CDR1 reads MNHEY; CDR2 reads SMNVEV (reference sequence). The CDR3 region is CASSLGGGSEQYF. The DNA of the CDR3 is TGTGCCAGCAGTTTAGGGGGGGGGTCCGAGCAGTACTTC.

The rearrangement uses TRBV4-2 and TRBJ2-5; D uncertain. CDR3 size: 14 residues. V lost 4 bases and J lost 0, with 9 bases in between. The germline V gene has CDR1 LGHNA and CDR2 YNFKEQ. CDR3 sequence reads: CASSRTDNQETQYF. Written as DNA, the CDR3 is TGTGCCAGCAGCCGAACTGATAACCAAGAGACCCAGTACTTC.

The J gene is TRBJ1-4, the V gene TRBV7-3; D may be TRBD1 (6 bases). There are 19 residues in the CDR3. Deletions cut 0 bases from V and 0 bases from J, with 17 bases between. CDR1 is SGHTA and CDR2 is FQGTGA in the germline V gene. CDR3 protein: CASSLTGHKDPTTNEKLFF. DNA of the CDR3: TGTGCCAGCAGCTTAACGGGACACAAAGATCCGACAACTAATGAAAAACTGTTTTTT. Using reference TRBV7-3 and TRBJ1-4 for the parts outside the CDR3, the full variable domain is GAGVSQTPSNKVTEKGKYVELRCDPISGHTALYWYRQSLGQGPEFLIYFQGTGAADDSGLPNDRFFAVRPEGSVSTLKIQRTERGDSAVYLCASSLTGHKDPTTNEKLFFGSGTQLSVL.

This clone is a singleton in its sample. The chain combines TRBV7-2 with TRBJ2-3, with TRBD2 matching over 8 bases. The CDR3 spans 12 residues. CDR1 and CDR2 from the germline V gene are SGHTA and FQGNSA. After removal of 5 bases from V and 9 bases from J, the junction contained 4 bases not matched to a gene. The CDR3 here is CASSPTSETQYF. The CDR3 nucleotides are TGTGCCAGCAGCCCGACTAGCGAGACGCAGTATTTT.

The chain uses TRBV25-1 and TRBJ2-3; 9 bases fit TRBD1. CDR1 is MGHDK and CDR2 is SYGVNS in the germline V gene. The CDR3 spans 16 residues. Unmatched junction bases numbered 7, after V lost 4 bases and J lost 2 bases. CDR3 bases: TGTGCCAGCAGTGGGTTCACAGGGGGCATCACAGATACGCAGTATTTT. Its protein is CASSGFTGGITDTQYF.

This sequence joins TRBV10-3 and TRBJ1-5; possibly TRBD1 for D (6 bases). The CDR3 totals 13 residues. V was clipped by 4 bases and J by 6 bases, with 10 bases between them. The germline V gene has CDR1 ENHRY and CDR2 SYGVKD. CDR3 loop: CAISAGVAQPQHF. The CDR3 nucleotides are TGTGCCATCAGTGCAGGGGTTGCTCAGCCCCAGCATTTT.